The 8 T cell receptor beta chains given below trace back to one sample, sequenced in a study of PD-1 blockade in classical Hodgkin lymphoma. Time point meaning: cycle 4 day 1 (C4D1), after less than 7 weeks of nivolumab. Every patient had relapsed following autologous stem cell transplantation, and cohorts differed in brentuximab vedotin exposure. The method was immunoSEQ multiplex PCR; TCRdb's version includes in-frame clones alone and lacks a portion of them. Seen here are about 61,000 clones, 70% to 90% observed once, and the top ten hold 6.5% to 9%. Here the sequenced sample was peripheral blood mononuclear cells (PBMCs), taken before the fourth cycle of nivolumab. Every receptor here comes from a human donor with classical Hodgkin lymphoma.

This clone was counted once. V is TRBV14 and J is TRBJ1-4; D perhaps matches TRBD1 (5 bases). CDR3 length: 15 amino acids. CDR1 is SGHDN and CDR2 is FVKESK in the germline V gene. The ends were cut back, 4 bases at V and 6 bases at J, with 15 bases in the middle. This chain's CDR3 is CASSPTWGEHEKLFF. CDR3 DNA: TGTGCCAGCAGCCCGACCTGGGGGGAGCATGAAAAACTGTTTTTT. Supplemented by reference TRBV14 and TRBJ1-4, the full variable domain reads EAGVTQFPSHSVIEKGQTVTLRCDPISGHDNLYWYRRVMGKEIKFLLHFVKESKQDESGMPNNRFLAERTGGTYSTLKVQPAELEDSGVYFCASSPTWGEHEKLFFGSGTQLSVL.

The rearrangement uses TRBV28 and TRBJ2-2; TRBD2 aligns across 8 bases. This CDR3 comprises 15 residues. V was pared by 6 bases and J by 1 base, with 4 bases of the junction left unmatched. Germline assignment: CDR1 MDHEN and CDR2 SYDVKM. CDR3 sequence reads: CASSLAGLNTGELFF. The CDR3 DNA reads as TGTGCCAGCAGCTTAGCGGGGCTGAACACCGGGGAGCTGTTTTTT.

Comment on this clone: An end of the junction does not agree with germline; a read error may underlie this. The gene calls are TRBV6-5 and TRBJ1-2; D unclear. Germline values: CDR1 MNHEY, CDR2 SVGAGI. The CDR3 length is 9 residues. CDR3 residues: CAVRVEVTF. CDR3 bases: TGTGCCGTCCGAGTAGAGGTCACGTTC.

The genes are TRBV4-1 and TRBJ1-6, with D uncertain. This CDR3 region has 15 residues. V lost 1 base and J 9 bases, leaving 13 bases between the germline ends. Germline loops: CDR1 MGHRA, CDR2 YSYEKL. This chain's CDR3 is CASSQGLGYVSPLHF. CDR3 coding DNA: TGCGCCAGCAGCCAAGGATTAGGTTACGTTTCACCCCTCCACTTT.

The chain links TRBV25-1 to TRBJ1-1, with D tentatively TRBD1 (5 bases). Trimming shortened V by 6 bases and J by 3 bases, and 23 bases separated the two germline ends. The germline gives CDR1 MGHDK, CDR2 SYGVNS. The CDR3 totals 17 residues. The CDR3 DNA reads TGTGCCAGCAGCCCTTGGGGGGAGAGACTGTGGGACACTGAAGCTTTCTTT. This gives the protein CASSPWGERLWDTEAFF.

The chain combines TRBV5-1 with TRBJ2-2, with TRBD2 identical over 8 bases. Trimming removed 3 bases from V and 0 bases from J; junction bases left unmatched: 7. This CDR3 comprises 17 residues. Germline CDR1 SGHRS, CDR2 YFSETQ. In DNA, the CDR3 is TGCGCCAGCAGCTCCCTTAGCGGGGCAACGAACACCGGGGAGCTGTTTTTT. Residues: CASSSLSGATNTGELFF.

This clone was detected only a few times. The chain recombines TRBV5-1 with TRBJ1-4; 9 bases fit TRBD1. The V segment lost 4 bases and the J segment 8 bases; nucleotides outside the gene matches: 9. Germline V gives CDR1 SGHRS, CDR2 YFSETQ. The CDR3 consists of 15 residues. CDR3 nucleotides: TGCGCCAGCAGCCAAACAGGGGGCAAGGGCGAAAAACTGTTTTTT. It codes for CASSQTGGKGEKLFF.

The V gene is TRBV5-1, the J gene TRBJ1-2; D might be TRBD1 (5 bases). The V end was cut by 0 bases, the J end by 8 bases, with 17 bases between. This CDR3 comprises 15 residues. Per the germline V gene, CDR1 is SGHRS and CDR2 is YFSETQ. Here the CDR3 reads CASSLGPGRGGGYTF. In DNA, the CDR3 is TGCGCCAGCAGCTTGGGACCCGGGAGGGGCGGCGGCTACACCTTC.